This TCR beta chain is drawn from a study of beta chain features in type 1 diabetes. Study-wide points: Patients' naive, central memory and regulatory TCRB repertoires appeared more alike than those of healthy donors. VDJ junctions from type 1 diabetes patients carried fewer insertions and larger deletions.

Reverse transcription of all isolated RNA meant that expressed TCRB transcripts were sequenced. Mean read depth for naive, central memory and regulatory T cell samples was several million reads. Method: immunoSEQ multiplex PCR; TCRdb's copy keeps in-frame clones and lacks some. There are 250,000 to 350,000 clones in the sample; 11% to 15% occur only once, and approximately 7% lies in the top ten. Central memory, naive, regulatory and stem cell-like memory CD4+ cells were sorted by CD45RO/CCR7/CD25/CD127/CD95/CD27. As concerns this clone: Its antigen is unknown.

Trimming took 4 bases from V and 4 from J, leaving 11 bases between them. The CDR3 is 15 amino acids. Germline V gene sequence: CDR1 SNHLY, CDR2 FYNNEI. This rearrangement joins TRBV2 to TRBJ1-6, with D unclear. Sequenced material: central memory CD4+ T cells from blood. This receptor was identified in a man aged 25 to 40 in good health. For the CDR3, the DNA is TGTGCCAGCAGTGTCGCTCAGTCTTATAATTCACCCCTCCACTTT. As protein: CASSVAQSYNSPLHF.